The clone carrying this T cell receptor beta chain has a handful of counts. The target antigen is unknown. The record originates from a study of early T cells in non-severe SARS-CoV-2 infection. About the research overall: It was bulk RNA from unsorted whole blood that was sequenced, and the chains were unpaired. Whole-study findings and limits: Using VDJdb, the matching emphasized anti-spike CD8 responses while missing private and CD4 specificities.

The TCR library protocol attached unique molecular identifiers to the individual cDNA molecules. TCRdb reprocessed the 5' RACE reads with MiXCR, giving one entry per CDR3 protein. The sample consists of more than 85,000 distinct CDR3 sequences, around 12% of them appearing once. The V and J ends lost 2 bases and 6 bases, in that order; junction bases with no gene match: 15. The CDR3 covers 19 residues. Germline V gene data show CDR1 as MDHEN and CDR2 as SYDVKM. Specimen: whole blood, collected at baseline. The V call is TRBV28, the J call TRBJ2-7; 14 bases are shared with TRBD2. This receptor was identified in an adult who was a healthcare worker with PCR-confirmed SARS-CoV-2 infection or an uninfected control (not recorded which). The CDR3 sequence is CASSLKRVVGTSGRSEQYF. The CDR3 DNA follows: TGTGCCAGCAGTTTAAAAAGGGTGGTCGGGACTAGCGGGAGATCCGAGCAGTACTTC.